These T cell receptor beta chains were read from a single sample in a study of response to subunit inactivated influenza vaccine. Using its own MiXCR run on the RT-PCR reads, TCRdb lists one record per CDR3 protein. Of a few hundred thousand distinct CDR3 sequences listed, just over 20% are singletons. The sample here was PBMCs from blood, taken less than 22 months after vaccination. Source of these receptors: a man between 50 and 75 years old who received an inactivated influenza vaccine. Both conserved end residues are part of each CDR3. Each record gives: CDR3 length, V gene, clone size, J gene, D gene, CDR3 DNA, CDR3 protein. D genes are given only for firm matches. For some rows the clone size is stated as once, few or many, or as a class when expanded; others skip it.

13	TRBV29-1	-	TRBJ1-1	TRBD1	TGCAGCGTAAAGGGACAGACCAACACTGAAGCTTTCTTT	CSVKGQTNTEAFF
15	TRBV5-1	-	TRBJ2-1	-	TGCGCCAGCAGCGACCCCGGGACGTGGGAGAATGAGCAGTTCTTC	CASSDPGTWENEQFF
13	TRBV12-3/TRBV12-4	-	TRBJ2-1	TRBD1	TGTGCCAGCAGTTTCCGGGACAGCGATGAGCAGTTCTTC	CASSFRDSDEQFF
14	TRBV2	-	TRBJ2-1	-	TGTGCCAGCAGTGCGTGGCAACTGGTCAATGAGCAGTTCTTC	CASSAWQLVNEQFF
15	TRBV4-3	-	TRBJ1-5	-	TGCGCCAGCAGCCAAGAGAGCCGTGGATATCAGCCCCAGCATTTT	CASSQESRGYQPQHF
13	TRBV20-1	-	TRBJ1-2	-	TGCAGTGCTTACCAGGACGTTAACTATGGCTACACCTTC	CSAYQDVNYGYTF
12	TRBV7-9	-	TRBJ1-4	-	TGTGCCTGCGAGGCAGGGAATGAAAAACTGTTTTTT	CACEAGNEKLFF
14	TRBV20-1	-	TRBJ2-5	-	TGCAGTGCTAGAGATCTTGCGGGTCGGGAGACCCAGTACTTC	CSARDLAGRETQYF
15	TRBV4-3	-	TRBJ1-1	-	TGCGCCAGCAGCCAAGTAGTCAGATCGGACACTGAAGCTTTCTTT	CASSQVVRSDTEAFF
19	TRBV15	few	TRBJ1-1	-	TGTGCCACCAGCAGACCCTCCCGGCGGGGGGGAGAGGGAGTCACTGAAGCTTTCTTT	CATSRPSRRGGEGVTEAFF
13	TRBV5-1	-	TRBJ2-2	-	TGCGCCAGCAGCTGGGCACGTTCCGGGGAGCTGTTTTTT	CASSWARSGELFF
15	TRBV6-5	-	TRBJ1-2	TRBD1	TGTGCCAGCAGACTCGACAGGGATGCCAACTATGGCTACACCTTC	CASRLDRDANYGYTF
15	TRBV4-3	-	TRBJ2-5	TRBD1	TGCGCCAGCAGCCAAAACAGGGGGCGGGGGGAGACCCAGTACTTC	CASSQNRGRGETQYF
11	TRBV20-1	few	TRBJ1-3	TRBD1	TGCAGTGCCAGGGGGGGAAACACCATATATTTT	CSARGGNTIYF
15	TRBV18	few	TRBJ2-3	TRBD1	TGTGCCAGCTCACCTGCGACAGGGGAGTGGGATACGCAGTATTTT	CASSPATGEWDTQYF
16	TRBV5-4	-	TRBJ1-2	TRBD1	TGTGCCAGCAGCCCCGACAGGGGTCGCACACCTGGTGGCTACACCTTC	CASSPDRGRTPGGYTF
14	TRBV7-9	-	TRBJ1-4	-	TGTGCCAGCAGCTTCGCGACGGGTAATGAAAAACTGTTTTTT	CASSFATGNEKLFF
15	TRBV5-1	many	TRBJ1-2	-	TGCGCCAGCAGCTTGGGGCAGGGCCACAACTATGGCTACACCTTC	CASSLGQGHNYGYTF
14	TRBV6-5	-	TRBJ2-3	-	TGTGCCAGCAGTTACTACCAGGACACAGATACGCAGTATTTT	CASSYYQDTDTQYF
14	TRBV12-3/TRBV12-4	many	TRBJ1-2	-	TGTGCCAGCAATACGGGGCCCGGGGGCTATGGCTACACCTTC	CASNTGPGGYGYTF
15	TRBV6-5	few	TRBJ2-7	TRBD1	TGTGCCAGCAGTTACGGACAGGGCCCGTCCTACGAGCAGTACTTC	CASSYGQGPSYEQYF
16	TRBV4-2	once	TRBJ2-1	-	TGTGCCAGCAGCCAAGAGGACAGTTCCCCCTACAATGAGCAGTTCTTC	CASSQEDSSPYNEQFF
13	TRBV5-6	-	TRBJ2-7	-	TGTGCCAGCAGCTTGCGACAGAACTACGAGCAGTACTTC	CASSLRQNYEQYF
15	TRBV21-1	few	TRBJ1-6	-	TGTGCCAGCAGCAAAGCGGACAGGGTGAGATCACCCCTCCACTTT	CASSKADRVRSPLHF
14	TRBV7-7	-	TRBJ2-1	-	TGTGCTTGCACCAAAGGCCACGGACTCAATGAGCAGTTCTTC	CACTKGHGLNEQFF
13	TRBV18	-	TRBJ1-1	-	TGTGCCAGCTCTCAATCGATCAGCACTGAAGCTTTCTTT	CASSQSISTEAFF
14	TRBV6-5	-	TRBJ1-6	-	TGTGCCAGCAGTTACTCGACAGATAATTCACCCCTCCACTTT	CASSYSTDNSPLHF
12	TRBV7-2	-	TRBJ1-2	-	TGTGCCAGCAGCCTAATGCAGGGCGGCTACACCTTC	CASSLMQGGYTF
16	TRBV7-8	-	TRBJ2-1	-	TGTGCCAGCAGCTTGGAGACACCCAGCTCCTACAATGAGCAGTTCTTC	CASSLETPSSYNEQFF
17	TRBV29-1	few	TRBJ2-7	TRBD2	TGCAGCGTTGAACCGGGACTAGCGGCTTACCTCTCCTACGAGCAGTACTTC	CSVEPGLAAYLSYEQYF
14	TRBV15	few	TRBJ1-5	-	TGTGCCACCAACCCGGGGCAGAGCAATCAGCCCCAGCATTTT	CATNPGQSNQPQHF
14	TRBV5-1	-	TRBJ2-2	-	TGCGCCAGCTGGGGAACAGGGTCCACCGGGGAGCTGTTTTTT	CASWGTGSTGELFF
14	TRBV4-2	few	TRBJ1-2	-	TGTGCCAGCAGCCAAGCCGGACAGCACTATGGCTACACCTTC	CASSQAGQHYGYTF
14	TRBV7-8	-	TRBJ1-2	TRBD1	TGTGCCAGCAGCTCCCTAGGGACAGGTGATGGCTACACCTTC	CASSSLGTGDGYTF
14	TRBV6-5	many	TRBJ1-2	-	TGTGCCAGCAGCCCTGGGGGCAGGGCGAGCGGCTACACCTTC	CASSPGGRASGYTF
15	TRBV5-1	-	TRBJ1-1	-	TGCGCCAGCAGCTTGGGCCAGCTGGTGAACACTGAAGCTTTCTTT	CASSLGQLVNTEAFF
15	TRBV5-1	few	TRBJ1-1	-	TGCGCCAGCAGCTTCGAGAGGGCAGCGGGCACTGAAGCTTTCTTT	CASSFERAAGTEAFF
13	TRBV7-8	-	TRBJ1-3	-	TGTGCCAGCAGCTTAGGCAGAAGAAACACCATATATTTT	CASSLGRRNTIYF
14	TRBV2	few	TRBJ1-1	-	TGTGCCAGCAGTGAGGGACCAACAGGACTTGAAGCTTTCTTT	CASSEGPTGLEAFF
13	TRBV29-1	-	TRBJ2-5	TRBD1	TGCAGCGTTACGGGACAGGGAAGGGAGACCCAGTACTTC	CSVTGQGRETQYF
14	TRBV7-8	-	TRBJ2-5	-	TGTGCCAGCAGCTTAGTTGGCAGTTGGGAGACCCAGTACTTC	CASSLVGSWETQYF
14	TRBV12-3/TRBV12-4	many	TRBJ1-2	-	TGTGCCAGCAGTTTGGGATATGACGACTATGGCTACACCTTC	CASSLGYDDYGYTF
16	TRBV4-3	many	TRBJ1-2	-	TGCGCCAGCAGCCAAGATCTCAGGGCAAAGGACTATGGCTACACCTTC	CASSQDLRAKDYGYTF
13	TRBV6-5	-	TRBJ1-2	-	TGTGCCAGCAGTTACCGGGACCACTATGGCTACACCTTC	CASSYRDHYGYTF
14	TRBV7-6	-	TRBJ1-5	-	TGTGCCAGCAGCTTAGGAGAGGGACGACAGCCCCAGCATTTT	CASSLGEGRQPQHF
13	TRBV5-4	many	TRBJ2-3	-	TGTGCCAGCAGCTCGCCCGCACAAGATACGCAGTATTTT	CASSSPAQDTQYF
13	TRBV7-2	many	TRBJ1-1	-	TGTGCCAGCAGCTTAGATGGGTCAGGGAAAGCTTTCTTT	CASSLDGSGKAFF
11	TRBV19	few	TRBJ2-1	-	TGTGCCAGTAGTATCGACAATGAGCAGTTCTTC	CASSIDNEQFF
20	TRBV5-1	-	TRBJ2-3	TRBD2	TGCGCCAGCAGCTTGGCCGTTTCTAGCGGCGAAAGGGTTGGTACAGATACGCAGTATTTT	CASSLAVSSGERVGTDTQYF
12	TRBV30	many	TRBJ2-1	-	TGTGCCTGCCGGGACTGGCGTTTCGAGCAGTTCTTC	CACRDWRFEQFF
15	TRBV28	-	TRBJ1-3	TRBD1	TGTGCCAGCAGTTCTCCGACAGGGAAGGGAAACACCATATATTTT	CASSSPTGKGNTIYF
15	TRBV15	few	TRBJ1-6	-	TGTGCCACCAGCAGAGACAAAAACCTTAATTCACCCCTCCACTTT	CATSRDKNLNSPLHF
14	TRBV20-1	few	TRBJ2-3	-	TGCAGTGCTAGAGGAGTATGGGGCACAGATACGCAGTATTTT	CSARGVWGTDTQYF
15	TRBV9	few	TRBJ2-7	-	TGTGCCAGCAGCCCCGGACGGGGAGGCGGCTACGAGCAGTACTTC	CASSPGRGGGYEQYF
14	TRBV7-2	-	TRBJ2-5	-	TGTGCCAGCAGCTTAGGACCTGGATGGGAGACCCAGTACTTC	CASSLGPGWETQYF
13	TRBV6-1	few	TRBJ1-2	-	TGTGCCAGCAGCCCTCCCGGGGTCGGAGGCTACACCTTC	CASSPPGVGGYTF
11	TRBV3-1	-	TRBJ1-6	-	TGTGCCAGCAGCCTTAAGGGAGCCCTCCACTTT	CASSLKGALHF